The rows below give T cell receptor beta chains drawn from one sample of a study of blood T cell repertoires in COVID-19. The table came from immunoSEQ multiplex PCR; TCRdb's copy has only in-frame clones and leaves some out. The sample lists about 230,000 clones; around 83% were seen once. Sequenced sample: peripheral blood. Receptors were obtained from a man aged 40-49 years with active or convalescent COVID-19. CDR3s include the opening cysteine and the closing phenylalanine or tryptophan. Each record gives: D gene, V gene, clone size, J gene, CDR3 DNA, CDR3 protein. The D gene is left open where the match is weak. Clone size is not always given. Where it is, it says once, few, many or a class for expanded clones.

D gene: TRBD1
V gene: TRBV27
clone size: few
J gene: TRBJ1-1
CDR3 DNA: TGTGCCAGCAGTTCCTCGACAGGGAGGTACACTGAAGCTTTCTTT
CDR3 protein: CASSSSTGRYTEAFF

D gene: TRBD1
V gene: TRBV18
clone size: -
J gene: TRBJ1-1
CDR3 DNA: TGTGCCAGCTCACCACTTCGGACAGGGTCCACTGAAGCTTTCTTT
CDR3 protein: CASSPLRTGSTEAFF

D gene: -
V gene: TRBV19
clone size: -
J gene: TRBJ1-5
CDR3 DNA: TGTGCCAGTAGTATAGGTCCGAATCAGCCCCAGCATTTT
CDR3 protein: CASSIGPNQPQHF

D gene: -
V gene: TRBV19
clone size: few
J gene: TRBJ1-2
CDR3 DNA: TGTGCCAGTAGTATCGGCAGGGCGGAAGGCTACACCTTC
CDR3 protein: CASSIGRAEGYTF

D gene: TRBD1
V gene: TRBV5-1
clone size: -
J gene: TRBJ2-5
CDR3 DNA: TGCGCCAGCAGCTCCGGGACAGCCGGCCGAGAGACCCAGTACTTC
CDR3 protein: CASSSGTAGRETQYF

D gene: -
V gene: TRBV6-1
clone size: -
J gene: TRBJ1-5
CDR3 DNA: TGTGCCAGCAGTGAATATAGGGGCTATAATCAGCCCCAGCATTTT
CDR3 protein: CASSEYRGYNQPQHF

D gene: TRBD1
V gene: TRBV29-1
clone size: -
J gene: TRBJ2-3
CDR3 DNA: TGCAGCGTTGTAGGGGGCTTTTTGGATACGCAGTATTTT
CDR3 protein: CSVVGGFLDTQYF

D gene: TRBD1
V gene: TRBV11-3
clone size: -
J gene: TRBJ2-1
CDR3 DNA: TGTGCCAGCAGAGGACAGGGGGCTGGGGAGCAGTTCTTC
CDR3 protein: CASRGQGAGEQFF

D gene: -
V gene: TRBV28
clone size: few
J gene: TRBJ2-7
CDR3 DNA: TGTGCCAGCAGTTTATATGCGGCCCGAGGGCAGTACTTC
CDR3 protein: CASSLYAARGQYF

D gene: -
V gene: TRBV7-3
clone size: -
J gene: TRBJ1-1
CDR3 DNA: TGTGCCAGCAGCTTTGGGGGCAGGGTCGCTGAAGCTTTCTTT
CDR3 protein: CASSFGGRVAEAFF

D gene: -
V gene: TRBV10-3
clone size: -
J gene: TRBJ1-5
CDR3 DNA: TGTGCCATCAGTGGGGGCAGGGAGGGTCAGCCCCAGCATTTT
CDR3 protein: CAISGGREGQPQHF

D gene: TRBD2
V gene: TRBV7-2
clone size: -
J gene: TRBJ2-5
CDR3 DNA: TGTGCCAGCAGCCCTCCCGGCGGGGGGCTAAAGGGGACCCAGTACTTC
CDR3 protein: CASSPPGGGLKGTQYF

D gene: -
V gene: TRBV3-1/TRBV3-2
clone size: -
J gene: TRBJ2-7
CDR3 DNA: TGTGCCAGCAGCCAAGGGTCTGGAGGTCTAAGCTCCTACGAGCAGTACTTC
CDR3 protein: CASSQGSGGLSSYEQYF

D gene: TRBD1
V gene: TRBV3-1/TRBV3-2
clone size: few
J gene: TRBJ1-6
CDR3 DNA: TGTGCCAGCAGCCACGCAGACAGGGGGTGGACTTCACCCCTCCACTTT
CDR3 protein: CASSHADRGWTSPLHF

D gene: -
V gene: TRBV3-1/TRBV3-2
clone size: -
J gene: TRBJ1-6
CDR3 DNA: TGTGCCAGCAGCCAAGAATCTTGGGTCGGCCAGCGGCTTCGCACCCTCCACTTT
CDR3 protein: CASSQESWVGQRLRTLHF

D gene: -
V gene: TRBV6-6
clone size: -
J gene: TRBJ1-2
CDR3 DNA: TGTGCCAGCAATCTCAGGGAACTCTATGGCTACACCTTC
CDR3 protein: CASNLRELYGYTF

D gene: -
V gene: TRBV18
clone size: -
J gene: TRBJ2-2
CDR3 DNA: TGTGCCAGCTCCCCTACGCTTATAACCATCGGGTCCGGGGAGCTGTTTTTT
CDR3 protein: CASSPTLITIGSGELFF

D gene: TRBD2
V gene: TRBV4-2
clone size: -
J gene: TRBJ2-1
CDR3 DNA: TGTGCCAGCAGCCAAGTTATAGCGGGGGAATCCAATGAGCAGTTCTTC
CDR3 protein: CASSQVIAGESNEQFF

D gene: -
V gene: TRBV24-1
clone size: -
J gene: TRBJ2-2
CDR3 DNA: TGTGCCACCAGTGATCCGGCAGGGCTGATGGGGGAGCTGTTTTTT
CDR3 protein: CATSDPAGLMGELFF

D gene: -
V gene: TRBV6-5
clone size: -
J gene: TRBJ2-7
CDR3 DNA: TGTGCCAGCAAGGTAGGAGTCTACGAGCAGTACTTC
CDR3 protein: CASKVGVYEQYF

D gene: -
V gene: TRBV19
clone size: -
J gene: TRBJ2-4
CDR3 DNA: TGTGCCAGTATGGAAAGCGGGCTAAACATTCAGTACTTC
CDR3 protein: CASMESGLNIQYF

D gene: -
V gene: TRBV3-1/TRBV3-2
clone size: -
J gene: TRBJ1-2
CDR3 DNA: TGTGCCAGCAGCCAAGGGGCGGGGGTTGGCTACACCTTC
CDR3 protein: CASSQGAGVGYTF

D gene: TRBD2
V gene: TRBV15
clone size: -
J gene: TRBJ2-1
CDR3 DNA: TGTGCCACCAGCGGTACGGGAGGTTCCTACAATGAGCAGTTCTTC
CDR3 protein: CATSGTGGSYNEQFF

D gene: TRBD1
V gene: TRBV5-1
clone size: -
J gene: TRBJ1-4
CDR3 DNA: TGCGCCAGCAGCTTGGCGGACAGGGATGATGAAAAACTGTTTTTT
CDR3 protein: CASSLADRDDEKLFF

D gene: TRBD1
V gene: TRBV5-8
clone size: -
J gene: TRBJ1-2
CDR3 DNA: TGTGCCAGCAGCGCCGACAGGGGTGGCTACACCTTC
CDR3 protein: CASSADRGGYTF

D gene: -
V gene: TRBV18
clone size: once
J gene: TRBJ1-4
CDR3 DNA: TGTGCCAGCTCACCATCGGGTCCAACTAATGAAAAACTGTTTTTT
CDR3 protein: CASSPSGPTNEKLFF

D gene: TRBD1
V gene: TRBV10-3
clone size: -
J gene: TRBJ1-6
CDR3 DNA: TGTGCCACCCAAGCCGGGACAGCCCCCTCCAATTCACCCCTCCACTTT
CDR3 protein: CATQAGTAPSNSPLHF

D gene: -
V gene: TRBV6-5
clone size: -
J gene: TRBJ1-6
CDR3 DNA: TGTGCCAGCAGTTATTCGGGGAATTCACCCCTCCACTTT
CDR3 protein: CASSYSGNSPLHF

D gene: -
V gene: TRBV10-3
clone size: -
J gene: TRBJ2-7
CDR3 DNA: TGTGCCATCAGTAACGACAGGCGACGCTCCTACGAGCAGTACTTC
CDR3 protein: CAISNDRRRSYEQYF

D gene: -
V gene: TRBV4-3
clone size: -
J gene: TRBJ2-7
CDR3 DNA: TGCGCCAGCAGCCAAGACAGGGGCTCCTACGAGCAGTACTTC
CDR3 protein: CASSQDRGSYEQYF

D gene: TRBD1
V gene: TRBV30
clone size: -
J gene: TRBJ2-5
CDR3 DNA: TGTGCCTGGAGTAGGGGACAGTTCCAAGAGACCCAGTACTTC
CDR3 protein: CAWSRGQFQETQYF

D gene: TRBD1
V gene: TRBV5-1
clone size: few
J gene: TRBJ1-2
CDR3 DNA: TGCGCCAGCAGCTTGGACCCGGGACAGAGCTATGGCTACACCTTC
CDR3 protein: CASSLDPGQSYGYTF

D gene: -
V gene: TRBV4-1
clone size: -
J gene: TRBJ2-1
CDR3 DNA: TGCGCCAGCAGCCGCAGCTCCTACAATGAGCAGTTCTTC
CDR3 protein: CASSRSSYNEQFF

D gene: TRBD2
V gene: TRBV7-8
clone size: -
J gene: TRBJ2-6
CDR3 DNA: TGTGCCAGCAGTCGCGCGGGGGGACATGAGGCCAACGTCCTGACTTTC
CDR3 protein: CASSRAGGHEANVLTF

D gene: -
V gene: TRBV4-1
clone size: -
J gene: TRBJ1-1
CDR3 DNA: TGCGCCAGCAGCCAAGTGGGGGGAGGTACTGAAGCTTTCTTT
CDR3 protein: CASSQVGGGTEAFF

D gene: TRBD1
V gene: TRBV2
clone size: -
J gene: TRBJ1-1
CDR3 DNA: TGTGCCAGCAGTGGCGGATCACCAGGGGGCGACACTGAAGCTTTCTTT
CDR3 protein: CASSGGSPGGDTEAFF

D gene: -
V gene: TRBV7-8
clone size: once
J gene: TRBJ1-2
CDR3 DNA: TGTGCCAGCAGCCCGGGGAACAGTAACTATGGCTACACCTTC
CDR3 protein: CASSPGNSNYGYTF

D gene: TRBD1
V gene: TRBV24-1
clone size: -
J gene: TRBJ2-5
CDR3 DNA: TGTGCCACCGGACAGGGGGTACAAGAGACCCAGTACTTC
CDR3 protein: CATGQGVQETQYF

D gene: -
V gene: TRBV30
clone size: -
J gene: TRBJ2-5
CDR3 DNA: TGTGCCTGGAGTCCTACATCGCGGGTCCAAGAGACCCAGTACTTC
CDR3 protein: CAWSPTSRVQETQYF

D gene: -
V gene: TRBV3-1/TRBV3-2
clone size: -
J gene: TRBJ2-7
CDR3 DNA: TGTGCCACTAGTGAGGGGGCCTACGAGCAGTACTTC
CDR3 protein: CATSEGAYEQYF

D gene: -
V gene: TRBV7-9
clone size: -
J gene: TRBJ1-6
CDR3 DNA: TGTGCCAGCAGCTTTAACGAGGGCCTTGGTTCACCCCTCCACTTT
CDR3 protein: CASSFNEGLGSPLHF

D gene: TRBD1
V gene: TRBV11-3
clone size: -
J gene: TRBJ2-2
CDR3 DNA: TGTGCCAGCAGGGACAGGGGGCTGGACACCGGGGAGCTGTTTTTT
CDR3 protein: CASRDRGLDTGELFF

D gene: TRBD1
V gene: TRBV6-5
clone size: -
J gene: TRBJ1-5
CDR3 DNA: TGTGCCAGCAGTAACCGGGACAGCCGACTATTGGCCCAGCATTTT
CDR3 protein: CASSNRDSRLLAQHF